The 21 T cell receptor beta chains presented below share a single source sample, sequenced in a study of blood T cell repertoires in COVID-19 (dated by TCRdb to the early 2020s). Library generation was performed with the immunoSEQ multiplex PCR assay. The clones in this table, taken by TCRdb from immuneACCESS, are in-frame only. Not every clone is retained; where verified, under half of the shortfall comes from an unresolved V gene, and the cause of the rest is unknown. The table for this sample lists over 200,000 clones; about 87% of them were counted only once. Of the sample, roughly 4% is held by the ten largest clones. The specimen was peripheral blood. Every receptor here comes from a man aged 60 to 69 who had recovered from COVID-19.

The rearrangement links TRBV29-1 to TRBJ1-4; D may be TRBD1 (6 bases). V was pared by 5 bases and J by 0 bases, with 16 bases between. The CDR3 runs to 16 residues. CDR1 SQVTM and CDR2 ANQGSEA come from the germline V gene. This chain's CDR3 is CSVSARDTATNEKLFF. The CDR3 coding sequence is TGCAGCGTTTCCGCCCGGGACACTGCAACTAATGAAAAACTGTTTTTT. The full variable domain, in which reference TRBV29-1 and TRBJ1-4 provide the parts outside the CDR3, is SAVISQKPSRDICQRGTSLTIQCQVDSQVTMMFWYRQQPGQSLTLIATANQGSEATYESGFVIDKFPISRPNLTFSTLTVSNMSPEDSSIYLCSVSARDTATNEKLFFGSGTQLSVL.

CDR3 nucleotide sequence: TGCGCCAGCAGCTTGGCAGGGATCAATCAGCCCCAGCATTTT. It codes for CASSLAGINQPQHF. J is TRBJ1-5 and V is TRBV5-1; possible D gene TRBD1, 5 bases. Per the germline V gene, CDR1 is SGHRS and CDR2 is YFSETQ. The CDR3 is 14 amino acids. V was cut by 0 bases and J by 3 bases, with 7 bases left in between.

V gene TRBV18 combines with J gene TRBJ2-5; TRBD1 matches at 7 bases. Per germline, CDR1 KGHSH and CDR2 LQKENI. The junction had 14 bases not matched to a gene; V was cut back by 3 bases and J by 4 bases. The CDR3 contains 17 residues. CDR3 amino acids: CASSPPGATGSGETQYF. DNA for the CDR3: TGTGCCAGCTCACCCCCCGGGGCGACAGGGTCCGGAGAGACCCAGTACTTC. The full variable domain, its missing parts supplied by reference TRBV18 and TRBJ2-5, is NAGVMQNPRHLVRRRGQEARLRCSPMKGHSHVYWYRQLPEEGLKFMVYLQKENIIDESGMPKERFSAEFPKEGPSILRIQQVVRGDSAAYFCASSPPGATGSGETQYFGPGTRLLVL.

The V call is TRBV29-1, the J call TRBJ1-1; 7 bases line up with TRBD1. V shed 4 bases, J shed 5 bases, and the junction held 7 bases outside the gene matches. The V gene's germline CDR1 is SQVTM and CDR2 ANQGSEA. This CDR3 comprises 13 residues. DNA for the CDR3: TGCAGCGTTGCGTCAGGGGGAGGAACTGAAGCTTTCTTT. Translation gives CSVASGGGTEAFF.

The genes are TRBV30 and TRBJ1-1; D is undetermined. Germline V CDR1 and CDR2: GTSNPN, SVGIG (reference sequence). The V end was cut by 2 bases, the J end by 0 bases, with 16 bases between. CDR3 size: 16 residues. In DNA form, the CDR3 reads TGTGCCTGGAGTTCCCTGCGGGGTTCGGTGAACACTGAAGCTTTCTTT. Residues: CAWSSLRGSVNTEAFF.

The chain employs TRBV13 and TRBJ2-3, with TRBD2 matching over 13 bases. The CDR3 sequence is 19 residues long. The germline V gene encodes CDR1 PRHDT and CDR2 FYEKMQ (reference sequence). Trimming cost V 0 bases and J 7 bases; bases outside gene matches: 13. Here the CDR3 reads CASSLGPTSGGAVGNTQYF. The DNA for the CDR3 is TGTGCCAGCAGCTTAGGGCCAACTAGCGGGGGGGCTGTCGGTAATACGCAGTATTTT. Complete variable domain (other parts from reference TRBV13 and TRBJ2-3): AAGVIQSPRHLIKEKRETATLKCYPIPRHDTVYWYQQGPGQDPQFLISFYEKMQSDKGSIPDRFSAQQFSDYHSELNMSSLELGDSALYFCASSLGPTSGGAVGNTQYFGPGTRLTVL.

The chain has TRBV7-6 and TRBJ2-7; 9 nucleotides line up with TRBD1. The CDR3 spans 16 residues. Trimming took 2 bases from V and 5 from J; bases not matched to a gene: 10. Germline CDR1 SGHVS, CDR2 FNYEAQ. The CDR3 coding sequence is TGTGCCAGCAGCTTATATGCGACAGGGGGGTTGGACGAGCAGTACTTC. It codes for CASSLYATGGLDEQYF. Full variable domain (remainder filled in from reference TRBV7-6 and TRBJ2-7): GAGVSQSPRYKVTKRGQDVALRCDPISGHVSLYWYRQALGQGPEFLTYFNYEAQQDKSGLPNDRFSAERPEGSISTLTIQRTEQRDSAMYRCASSLYATGGLDEQYFGPGTRLTVT.

The CDR3 loop is CAISESTPYEQYF. DNA for the CDR3: TGTGCCATCAGTGAGTCCACTCCCTACGAGCAGTACTTC. V gene TRBV10-3 combines with J gene TRBJ2-7; D gene unclear. CDR1 and CDR2 from the germline V gene are ENHRY and SYGVKD. This CDR3 is built from 13 residues. V dropped 0 bases and J dropped 2 bases, with 5 bases sitting between them.

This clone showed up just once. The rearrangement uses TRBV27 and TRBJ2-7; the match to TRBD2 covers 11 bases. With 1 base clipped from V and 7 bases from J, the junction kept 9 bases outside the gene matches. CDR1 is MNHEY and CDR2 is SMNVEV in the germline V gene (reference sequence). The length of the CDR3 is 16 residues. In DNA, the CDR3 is TGTGCCAGCAGTTTATGGGTAGCGGGGGGGCGAAGGGAGCAGTACTTC. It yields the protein CASSLWVAGGRREQYF.

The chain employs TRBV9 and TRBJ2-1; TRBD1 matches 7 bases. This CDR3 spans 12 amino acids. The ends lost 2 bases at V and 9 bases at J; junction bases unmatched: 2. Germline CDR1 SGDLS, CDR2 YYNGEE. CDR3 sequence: CASSVGTAEQFF. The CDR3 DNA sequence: TGTGCCAGCAGCGTGGGGACAGCTGAGCAGTTCTTC.

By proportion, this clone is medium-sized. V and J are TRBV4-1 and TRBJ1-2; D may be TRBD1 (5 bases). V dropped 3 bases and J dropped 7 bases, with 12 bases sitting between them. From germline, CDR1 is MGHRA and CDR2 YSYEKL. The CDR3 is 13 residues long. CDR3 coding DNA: TGCGCCAGCAGCCACCCCGTCGGGGGTGGCTACACCTTC. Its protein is CASSHPVGGGYTF.

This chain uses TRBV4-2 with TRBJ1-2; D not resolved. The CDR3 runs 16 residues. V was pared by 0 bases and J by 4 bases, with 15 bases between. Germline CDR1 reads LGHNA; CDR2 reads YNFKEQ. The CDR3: CASSQDDRSSAYGYTF. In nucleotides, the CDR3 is TGTGCCAGCAGCCAAGATGACCGATCAAGCGCCTATGGCTACACCTTC.

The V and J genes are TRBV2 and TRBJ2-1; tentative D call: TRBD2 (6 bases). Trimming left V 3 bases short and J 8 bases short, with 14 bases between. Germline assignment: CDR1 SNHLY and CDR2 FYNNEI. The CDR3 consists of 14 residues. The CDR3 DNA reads TGTGCCAGCAGTGATAACTGGGGAGGTGATGAGCAGTTCTTC. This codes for CASSDNWGGDEQFF.

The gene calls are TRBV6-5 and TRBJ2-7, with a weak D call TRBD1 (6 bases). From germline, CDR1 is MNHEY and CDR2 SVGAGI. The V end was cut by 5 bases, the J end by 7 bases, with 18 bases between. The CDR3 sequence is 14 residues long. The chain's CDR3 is CASSPQGTVGEQYF. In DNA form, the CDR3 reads TGTGCCAGCAGTCCCCAGGGGACGGTCGGAGAGCAGTACTTC.

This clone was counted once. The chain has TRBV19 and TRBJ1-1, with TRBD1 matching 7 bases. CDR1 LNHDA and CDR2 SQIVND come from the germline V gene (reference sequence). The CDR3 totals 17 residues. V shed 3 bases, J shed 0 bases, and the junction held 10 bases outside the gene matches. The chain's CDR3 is CASSMRGQSWVNTEAFF. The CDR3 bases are TGTGCCAGTAGTATGAGGGGGCAAAGTTGGGTGAACACTGAAGCTTTCTTT. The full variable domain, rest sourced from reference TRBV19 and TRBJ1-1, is DGGITQSPKYLFRKEGQNVTLSCEQNLNHDAMYWYRQDPGQGLRLIYYSQIVNDFQKGDIAEGYSVSREKKESFPLTVTSAQKNPTAFYLCASSMRGQSWVNTEAFFGQGTRLTVV.

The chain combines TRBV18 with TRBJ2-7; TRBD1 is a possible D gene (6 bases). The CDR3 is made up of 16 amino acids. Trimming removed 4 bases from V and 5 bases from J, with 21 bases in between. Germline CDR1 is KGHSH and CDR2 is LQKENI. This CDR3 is CASSLTGGGTRNEQYF. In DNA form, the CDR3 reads TGTGCCAGCTCACTGACAGGAGGCGGCACTCGGAACGAGCAGTACTTC.

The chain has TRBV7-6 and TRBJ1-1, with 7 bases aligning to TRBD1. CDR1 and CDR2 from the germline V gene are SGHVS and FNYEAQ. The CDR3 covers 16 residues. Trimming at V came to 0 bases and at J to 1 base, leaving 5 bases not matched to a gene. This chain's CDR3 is CASSLARDRKNTEAFF. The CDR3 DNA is TGTGCCAGCAGCTTAGCGAGGGACAGAAAGAACACTGAAGCTTTCTTT.

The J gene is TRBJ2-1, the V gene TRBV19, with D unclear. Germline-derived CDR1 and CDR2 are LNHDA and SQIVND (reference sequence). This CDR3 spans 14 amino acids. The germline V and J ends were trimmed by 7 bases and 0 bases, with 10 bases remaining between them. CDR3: CASTHFHSYNEQFF. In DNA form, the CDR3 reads TGTGCCAGTACGCACTTCCACTCCTACAATGAGCAGTTCTTC. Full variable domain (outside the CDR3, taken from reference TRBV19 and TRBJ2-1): DGGITQSPKYLFRKEGQNVTLSCEQNLNHDAMYWYRQDPGQGLRLIYYSQIVNDFQKGDIAEGYSVSREKKESFPLTVTSAQKNPTAFYLCASTHFHSYNEQFFGPGTRLTVL.

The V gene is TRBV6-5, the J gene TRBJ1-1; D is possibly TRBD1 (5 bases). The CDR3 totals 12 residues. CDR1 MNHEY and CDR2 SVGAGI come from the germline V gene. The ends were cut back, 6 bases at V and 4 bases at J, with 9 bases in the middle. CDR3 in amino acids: CASRKGSTEAFF. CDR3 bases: TGTGCCAGCAGAAAGGGGTCCACTGAAGCTTTCTTT.

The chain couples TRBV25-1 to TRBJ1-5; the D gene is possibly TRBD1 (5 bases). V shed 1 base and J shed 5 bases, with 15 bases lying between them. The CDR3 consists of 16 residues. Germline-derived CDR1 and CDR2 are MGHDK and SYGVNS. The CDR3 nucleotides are TGTGCCAGCAGTGAATGGGGTGGGCAGGGCGATCAGCCCCAGCATTTT. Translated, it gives CASSEWGGQGDQPQHF.

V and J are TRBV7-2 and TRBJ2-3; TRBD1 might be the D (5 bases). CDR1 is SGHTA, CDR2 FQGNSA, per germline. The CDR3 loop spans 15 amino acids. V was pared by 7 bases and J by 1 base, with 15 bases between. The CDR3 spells CASMAESGRTDTQYF. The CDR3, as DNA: TGTGCCAGCATGGCGGAGTCAGGGCGCACAGATACGCAGTATTTT. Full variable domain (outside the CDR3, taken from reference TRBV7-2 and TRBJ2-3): GAGVSQSPSNKVTEKGKDVELRCDPISGHTALYWYRQSLGQGLEFLIYFQGNSAPDKSGLPSDRFSAERTGGSVSTLTIQRTQQEDSAVYLCASMAESGRTDTQYFGPGTRLTVL.